These T cell receptor beta chains were read from a single sample in a study of T cell repertoires in cytomegalovirus infection. TCRdb re-called the reads through MiXCR, storing one row per CDR3 protein. The data hold some 150,000 distinct CDR3 sequences, with about 6.5% observed a single time. Sequenced material: PBMCs. These receptors were obtained from a human donor in good health (CMV status not recorded). Some clones in this sample may be carry-over from other donors' samples. Both conserved end residues are part of each CDR3. D genes are given only for firm matches. Size is stated for part of the rows, as once, few or many counts, or as a class when the clone is expanded.

d_call j_call clone_size v_call cdr3_aa cdr3_nt
- TRBJ2-5 many TRBV7-8 CASSPFRETQYF TGTGCCAGCAGCCCCTTCAGAGAGACCCAGTACTTC
TRBD1 TRBJ2-7 many TRBV2 CASRVQPGQGLYEQYF TGTGCCAGCAGAGTACAACCGGGACAGGGTCTCTACGAGCAGTACTTC
- TRBJ1-5 few TRBV20-1 CSARESNQPQHF TGCAGTGCTAGAGAATCCAATCAGCCCCAGCATTTT
TRBD1 TRBJ1-1 many TRBV7-8 CASSQGTGHGAEAFF TGTGCCAGCAGCCAAGGGACAGGCCACGGGGCTGAAGCTTTCTTT
- TRBJ1-2 many TRBV7-2 CASSTGLTNYGYTF TGTGCCAGCAGCACGGGCTTGACTAACTATGGCTACACCTTC
- TRBJ2-1 many TRBV7-9 CASSTPYSRGYNEQFF TGTGCCAGCAGCACCCCTTATAGCAGGGGATACAATGAGCAGTTCTTC
- TRBJ1-6 few TRBV28 CASSSDGTANPALHF TGTGCCAGCAGTTCCGACGGGACGGCGAACCCGGCCCTCCACTTT
TRBD1 TRBJ1-5 - TRBV6-5 CASRRDRDFDQPQHF TGTGCCAGCAGAAGGGACAGGGACTTCGATCAGCCCCAGCATTTT
- TRBJ2-3 many TRBV5-5 CASSGPAGEHGTQYF TGTGCCAGCAGCGGGCCGGCAGGGGAGCATGGTACGCAGTATTTT
TRBD1 TRBJ2-7 - TRBV20-1 CSAGQGAAYEQYF TGCAGTGCTGGACAGGGGGCGGCCTACGAGCAGTACTTC
TRBD1 TRBJ2-1 many TRBV14 CASSQQRGTGQFF TGTGCCAGCAGCCAACAAAGGGGGACAGGGCAGTTCTTC
TRBD2 TRBJ2-2 many TRBV5-5 CASRLTRGGINTGELFF TGTGCCAGCAGGCTAACCCGCGGGGGAATAAACACCGGGGAGCTGTTTTTT
TRBD1 TRBJ1-2 many TRBV20-1 CSATLTGTGYTF TGCAGTGCTACCTTGACAGGGACGGGCTACACCTTC
- TRBJ1-6 many TRBV7-9 CASSLARGGGSPLHF TGTGCCAGCAGCTTAGCCCGGGGGGGAGGCTCACCCCTCCACTTT
- TRBJ2-1 few TRBV10-3 CAITGVGYNEQFF TGTGCCATCACAGGGGTTGGGTATAATGAGCAGTTCTTC
- TRBJ2-1 many TRBV7-2 CASSLAAGQSSYNEQFF TGTGCCAGCAGCTTAGCCGCGGGACAGAGCTCCTACAATGAGCAGTTCTTC
- TRBJ2-7 many TRBV27 CASSVHSTYEQYF TGTGCCAGCAGTGTACACAGCACCTACGAGCAGTACTTC
TRBD2 TRBJ2-7 - TRBV19 CASRMGLAAYEQYF TGTGCCAGTAGGATGGGACTAGCAGCCTACGAGCAGTACTTC
- TRBJ2-5 many TRBV20-1 CSARDPPQETQYF TGCAGTGCTAGGGACCCCCCCCAAGAGACCCAGTACTTC
- TRBJ2-7 many TRBV7-2 CASSLDPLAYEQYF TGTGCCAGCAGCTTAGATCCGTTGGCCTACGAGCAGTACTTC
- TRBJ2-3 - TRBV6-5 CASRGQGTDTQYF TGTGCCAGCAGAGGCCAGGGGACAGATACGCAGTATTTT
- TRBJ1-5 - TRBV10-2 CASSRGGRGMGNQPQHF TGCGCCAGCAGTAGAGGGGGAAGGGGGATGGGCAATCAGCCCCAGCATTTT
- TRBJ2-7 many TRBV23-1 CASSQSDRNREQYF TGCGCCAGCAGTCAATCGGACAGAAATCGCGAGCAGTACTTC
- TRBJ2-7 many TRBV12-3/TRBV12-4 CASSLLQASYEQYF TGTGCCAGCAGTTTATTGCAGGCCTCCTACGAGCAGTACTTC
- TRBJ2-1 - TRBV5-1 CASSLEAGPYNEQFF TGCGCCAGCAGCTTGGAGGCAGGGCCCTACAATGAGCAGTTCTTC
- TRBJ2-3 many TRBV7-2 CASSLGGVRDTQYF TGTGCCAGCAGCTTAGGTGGGGTCCGGGATACGCAGTATTTT
- TRBJ1-1 many TRBV28 CASSVTLNTEAFF TGTGCCAGCAGTGTGACATTGAACACTGAAGCTTTCTTT
- TRBJ2-6 many TRBV5-4 CASTYHWARRSGANVLTF TGTGCCAGCACCTACCATTGGGCCCGGAGGAGTGGGGCCAACGTCCTGACTTTC
- TRBJ1-2 many TRBV11-1 CASSPRTVGDGYTF TGTGCCAGCAGCCCTCGGACAGTTGGGGATGGCTACACCTTC
- TRBJ2-3 many TRBV7-3 CASSSDYPGTQYF TGTGCCAGCAGCTCAGACTACCCGGGTACGCAGTATTTT
- TRBJ1-2 few TRBV7-2 CASSVITSDYGYTF TGTGCCAGCAGCGTCATAACATCTGACTATGGCTACACCTTC
TRBD1 TRBJ2-7 - TRBV28 CASSLRAGGISYEQYF TGTGCCAGCAGTTTAAGGGCAGGGGGTATCTCCTACGAGCAGTACTTC
- TRBJ2-7 many TRBV12-3/TRBV12-4 CASSWQGRMITYEQYF TGTGCCAGCAGCTGGCAGGGGCGGATGATAACCTACGAGCAGTACTTC
- TRBJ2-3 many TRBV12-3/TRBV12-4 CASSLRGTTNTQYF TGTGCCAGCAGTTTAAGGGGGACAACGAATACGCAGTATTTT
- TRBJ1-5 - TRBV20-1 CSARDQGGSWQPQHF TGCAGTGCTAGAGATCAAGGAGGAAGTTGGCAGCCCCAGCATTTT
TRBD1 TRBJ1-1 many TRBV7-2 CASSPRDRGTEAFF TGTGCCAGCAGCCCTAGGGACAGGGGTACTGAAGCTTTCTTT
- TRBJ2-4 many TRBV4-2 CASSQGDTAENIQYF TGTGCCAGCAGCCAAGGAGATACGGCAGAAAACATTCAGTACTTC
- TRBJ2-2 many TRBV7-2 CASSLDTQPGELFF TGTGCCAGCAGCTTAGACACACAGCCCGGGGAGCTGTTTTTT
TRBD1 TRBJ2-5 many TRBV12-3/TRBV12-4 CASSLHDRVETQYF TGTGCCAGCAGCCTACATGACAGGGTTGAGACCCAGTACTTC
TRBD1 TRBJ1-2 many TRBV29-1 CSVSGTGEIGVYGYTF TGCAGCGTATCCGGGACAGGGGAAATCGGGGTCTATGGCTACACCTTC
TRBD2 TRBJ2-2 few TRBV7-2 CASSQTSDTGELFF TGTGCCAGCAGCCAGACTAGCGACACCGGGGAGCTGTTTTTT
- TRBJ2-7 - TRBV12-3/TRBV12-4 CASSLTDYEQYF TGTGCCAGCAGTTTGACAGACTACGAGCAGTACTTC
TRBD1 TRBJ1-5 few TRBV20-1 CSAQGTARGFNQPQHF TGCAGTGCTCAAGGGACAGCCCGGGGGTTCAATCAGCCCCAGCATTTT
- TRBJ1-5 many TRBV7-9 CASSRGENQPQHF TGTGCCAGCAGTAGGGGGGAAAATCAGCCCCAGCATTTT
- TRBJ2-7 many TRBV7-2 CASSPLGAGLGEQYF TGTGCCAGCAGCCCCCTGGGGGCAGGGCTAGGCGAGCAGTACTTC
- TRBJ1-2 few TRBV6-2/TRBV6-3 CASSYRVSRIYGYTF TGTGCCAGCAGTTACCGGGTCTCCAGGATCTATGGCTACACCTTC
- TRBJ1-2 many TRBV19 CASSMIKGGYTF TGTGCCAGTAGTATGATCAAGGGAGGCTACACCTTC
- TRBJ1-2 many TRBV4-2 CASSQDRAVYGYTF TGTGCCAGCAGCCAAGACAGGGCAGTCTATGGCTACACCTTC
TRBD1 TRBJ1-2 many TRBV7-2 CASSPARGHGGYTF TGTGCCAGCAGCCCCGCCAGGGGGCATGGTGGCTACACCTTC